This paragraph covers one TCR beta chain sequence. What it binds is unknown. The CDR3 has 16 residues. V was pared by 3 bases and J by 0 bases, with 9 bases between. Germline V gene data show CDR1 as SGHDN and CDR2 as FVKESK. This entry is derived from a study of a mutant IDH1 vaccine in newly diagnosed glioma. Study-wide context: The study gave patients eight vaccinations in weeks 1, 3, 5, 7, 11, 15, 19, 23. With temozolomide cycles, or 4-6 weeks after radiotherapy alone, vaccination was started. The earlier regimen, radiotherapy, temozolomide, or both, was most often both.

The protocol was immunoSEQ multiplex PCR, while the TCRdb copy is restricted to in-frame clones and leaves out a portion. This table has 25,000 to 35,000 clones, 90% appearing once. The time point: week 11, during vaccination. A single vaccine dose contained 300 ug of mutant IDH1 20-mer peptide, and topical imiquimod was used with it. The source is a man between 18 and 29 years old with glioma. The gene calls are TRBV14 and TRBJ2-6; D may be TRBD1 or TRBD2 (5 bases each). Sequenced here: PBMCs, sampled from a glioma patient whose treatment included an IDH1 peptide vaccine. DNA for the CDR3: TGTGCCAGCAGCCATGGGGGTTACTCTGGGGCCAACGTCCTGACTTTC. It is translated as CASSHGGYSGANVLTF.